This T cell receptor (beta chain) was found in a study of blood T cell repertoires in COVID-19. Overall study: In each case, the material was cDNA or gDNA derived from T cells, B-cell-depleted T cells, or PBMCs.

Cohorts were based on clinical histories the participants reported. Germline assignment: CDR1 SGHTA and CDR2 FQGNSA. This CDR3 is 13 amino acids long. The V end lost 4 bases, the J end lost 3 bases, and 7 bases lay between the germline ends. The authors' processing: From reference gene primer amplification, estimates of nucleated cell counts were derived. Clones were sequenced by immunoSEQ multiplex PCR, and TCRdb holds only the in-frame ones, with some missing. V and J calls and clone size are given by that table; D and trimming were obtained from the DNA. There are roughly 250,000 clones in the sample; around 84% occur only once, and about 1.6% lies in the top ten.

Source material: PBMCs or T cells enriched from blood (not recorded which). The clonotype originates from a woman aged 45 to 65 who had recovered from COVID-19. The chain is built from TRBV7-2 and TRBJ2-4; the D is unclear. The CDR3, as DNA: TGTGCCAGCAGCTCTCTCGGCAAAAACATTCAGTACTTC. Translating it yields CASSSLGKNIQYF.